The next 26 T cell receptor beta chains were all read from a single sample in a study of CD8+CD57+ T cells in acquired aplastic anemia. TCR beta VDJ and CDR3 profiling used genomic DNA as template. TCRdb reprocessed the reads via MiXCR and lists one record per CDR3 protein. The sample includes 250,000 or so distinct CDR3 sequences, approximately 45% of them seen just once. The authors sequenced patients whose flow cytometry had shown CD8+CD57+ cell expansion. The sequencing sample was made of sorted CD4+, CD8+, or CD8+CD57+ T cells (not recorded which) from PBMCs. These receptors were taken from a human donor with aplastic anemia.

This rearrangement joins TRBV7-2 to TRBJ1-2, with D possibly matching TRBD1 (5 bases). This CDR3 contains 15 residues. Germline V gene sequence: CDR1 SGHTA, CDR2 FQGNSA. The V gene lost 5 bases and the J gene lost 0 bases, with 13 bases spanning the gap. The CDR3: CASSPPRGSNYGYTF. The CDR3 DNA reads TGTGCCAGCAGCCCCCCTAGGGGCTCTAACTATGGCTACACCTTC.

There are many counts of this clonotype. The J gene is TRBJ2-7, the V gene TRBV12-3 or TRBV12-4, with TRBD2 matching 12 bases. This CDR3 contains 16 residues. V gave up 3 bases and J gave up 7 bases; unmatched junction bases: 10. The CDR3 sequence is CASSLRLAGGLGEQYF. Here the CDR3 DNA reads TGTGCCAGCAGTTTGCGCCTAGCGGGGGGGTTGGGTGAGCAGTACTTC.

The chain is built from TRBV25-1 and TRBJ1-1; weak D call: TRBD1 (5 bases). Germline values: CDR1 MGHDK, CDR2 SYGVNS. The length of the CDR3 is 15 residues. Trimming cost V 6 bases and J 1 base, with 15 bases left between them. CDR3 in DNA: TGTGCCAGCAGCCCCCCGCAGGGTAGGAACACTGAAGCTTTCTTT. It yields the protein CASSPPQGRNTEAFF.

The chain carries TRBV2 and TRBJ1-5; D is perhaps TRBD1 (5 bases). Germline values: CDR1 SNHLY, CDR2 FYNNEI. The CDR3 is made up of 13 amino acids. V was pared by 6 bases and J by 1 base, with 7 bases between. CDR3 bases: TGTGCCAGCAGGGACACCAGCAATCAGCCCCAGCATTTT. This translates into CASRDTSNQPQHF.

This clonotype was observed many times. The chain couples TRBV9 to TRBJ2-1, with 8 positions matching TRBD1. CDR3 length: 12 amino acids. J gave up 6 bases and V 5 bases, and 1 base lay outside the gene matches. Germline V gives CDR1 SGDLS, CDR2 YYNGEE. CDR3 in DNA: TGTGCCAGCAGAGGGACAGGCAATGAGCAGTTCTTC. It yields the protein CASRGTGNEQFF.

This clonotype has a count of ten or more. The chain employs TRBV15 and TRBJ2-7; 7 bases line up with TRBD2. With V trimmed by 2 bases and J by 4 bases, 5 bases remained unmatched. Germline CDR1 reads LNHNV; CDR2 reads YYDKDF (reference sequence). This CDR3 contains 14 residues. The CDR3 loop is CATSRSGREYEQYF. In nucleotides, the CDR3 is TGTGCCACCAGCAGATCGGGGAGGGAATACGAGCAGTACTTC.

This clonotype was recorded many times. V is TRBV6-1 and J is TRBJ2-7; D is uncertain. The germline V gene encodes CDR1 MNHNS and CDR2 SASEGT. V dropped 6 bases and J dropped 3 bases, with 18 bases sitting between them. The CDR3 covers 15 residues. DNA of the CDR3: TGTGCCAGCAGAACATCTTCGGATTCGGGCTACGAGCAGTACTTC. Amino acids: CASRTSSDSGYEQYF.

This sequence joins TRBV6-5 and TRBJ2-7; 10 bases line up with TRBD1. The CDR3 consists of 15 residues. Germline lookup yields CDR1 MNHEY and CDR2 SVGAGI. Trimming removed 7 bases from V and 4 bases from J; junction bases left unmatched: 10. CDR3 region: CASTAIGTGEYEQYF. The CDR3 DNA reads TGTGCCAGCACCGCTATAGGGACAGGGGAATACGAGCAGTACTTC.

This clonotype has ten or more counts. The V call is TRBV7-9, the J call TRBJ2-1, with 8 bases fitting TRBD1. There are 16 residues in the CDR3. Germline CDR1 and CDR2: SEHNR and FQNEAQ (reference sequence). V was pared by 5 bases and J by 7 bases, with 13 bases of the junction left unmatched. The CDR3 nucleotides read TGTGCCAGCAGCGCCCCCCCGGAGGACAGGGCGAATGAGCAGTTCTTC. Translated, it gives CASSAPPEDRANEQFF.

The V call is TRBV15, the J call TRBJ2-5; no definite D call. This CDR3 has 15 amino acids. Germline V gene data show CDR1 as LNHNV and CDR2 as YYDKDF (reference sequence). Trimming left V 5 bases short and J 1 base short, with 14 bases between. CDR3 nucleotides: TGTGCCACCAGCGCCCGGTCGAGGACCCAAGAGACCCAGTACTTC. Its translation: CATSARSRTQETQYF. Based on the CDR3 plus reference TRBV15 and TRBJ2-5, the full variable domain is DAMVIQNPRYQVTQFGKPVTLSCSQTLNHNVMYWYQQKSSQAPKLLFHYYDKDFNNEADTPDNFQSRRPNTSFCFLDIRSPGLGDTAMYLCATSARSRTQETQYFGPGTRLLVL.

This clonotype was counted at least ten times. The chain uses TRBV7-9 and TRBJ1-4, with a weak D call TRBD1 (5 bases). There are 15 residues in the CDR3. CDR1 and CDR2 from the germline V gene are SEHNR and FQNEAQ (reference sequence). The V end was cut by 6 bases, the J end by 5 bases, with 16 bases between. CDR3 bases: TGTGCCAGCAGGGACGGTCGCAGGGCAAATGAAAAACTGTTTTTT. Translation: CASRDGRRANEKLFF.

This clonotype came up many times. The J gene is TRBJ2-6, the V gene TRBV19, with D unresolved. With 3 bases removed from V and 0 bases from J, the gap between germline ends came to 12 bases. The CDR3 is 17 amino acids. Looked up from germline, CDR1 is LNHDA and CDR2 is SQIVND (reference sequence). The chain's CDR3 is CASSISGSSSGANVLTF. DNA for the CDR3: TGTGCCAGTAGTATTTCAGGATCCTCCTCTGGGGCCAACGTCCTGACTTTC. The variable domain in full, completed from reference TRBV19 and TRBJ2-6, reads DGGITQSPKYLFRKEGQNVTLSCEQNLNHDAMYWYRQDPGQGLRLIYYSQIVNDFQKGDIAEGYSVSREKKESFPLTVTSAQKNPTAFYLCASSISGSSSGANVLTFGAGSRLTVL.

This clonotype was seen repeatedly, ten times or more. The chain couples TRBV6-5 to TRBJ2-7; D uncertain. The V gene's germline CDR1 is MNHEY and CDR2 SVGAGI. This CDR3 is 13 amino acids long. V lost 5 bases to trimming and J lost 0 bases, with 8 bases between them. CDR3 DNA: TGTGCCAGCAGTACAAGTATCTCCTACGAGCAGTACTTC. This sequence encodes CASSTSISYEQYF.

This clonotype has only a few counts. The chain combines TRBV6-6 with TRBJ2-1, with TRBD2 matching over 8 bases. This CDR3 has 18 amino acids. With 6 bases clipped from V and 4 bases from J, the junction kept 17 bases outside the gene matches. Germline loops: CDR1 MNHNY, CDR2 SVGAGI (reference sequence). CDR3 in amino acids: CASRTSREDIKLYNEQFF. As DNA, the CDR3 is TGTGCCAGCAGAACTTCGCGGGAGGACATCAAACTTTACAATGAGCAGTTCTTC.

This clonotype was picked up many times. J is TRBJ2-7 and V is TRBV30; either TRBD1 or TRBD2 may supply D (5 bases each). V was trimmed by 4 bases and J by 4 bases, leaving 14 bases between them. The CDR3 spans 13 residues. The V gene's germline CDR1 is GTSNPN and CDR2 SVGIG (reference sequence). CDR3 nucleotides: TGTGCCTGGATGGTAGCGCCAGGGTACGAGCAGTACTTC. Translated, it gives CAWMVAPGYEQYF.

Only a few counts were recorded for this clonotype. In this CDR3 the conserved last residue, phenylalanine or tryptophan, is missing, so a read error is likely. The DNA is omitted, as the CDR3 cannot be located on it reliably, and the CDR3 follows TCRdb's listing. The rearrangement joins TRBV27 to TRBJ1-4. CDR1 and CDR2 from the germline V gene are MNHEY and SMNVEV (reference sequence). The CDR3 adds up to 13 amino acids, both ends counted. The CDR3 here is CASSLLRTDRRLD.

This rearrangement joins TRBV6-2 or TRBV6-3 to TRBJ2-1; 12 bases match TRBD2. The germline gives CDR1 MNHEY, CDR2 SVGEGT. V was clipped by 8 bases and J by 2 bases; unmatched bases: 10. CDR3 length equals 17 residues. CDR3 residues: CASGPGGLAGTYNEQFF. The CDR3 nucleotides read TGTGCCAGCGGCCCGGGGGGACTAGCGGGTACCTACAATGAGCAGTTCTTC.

This clonotype was observed many times. V usage is TRBV3-1 and J usage is TRBJ1-1; D unresolved. CDR3 size: 13 residues. Germline CDR1 reads LGHDT; CDR2 reads YNNKEL (reference sequence). V was pared by 8 bases and J by 4 bases, with 14 bases between. DNA of the CDR3: TGTGCCAGCTGTAGCAATCCATCCACTGAAGCTTTCTTT. It translates to CASCSNPSTEAFF.

This clonotype was counted many times. CDR3: CSARDPGTWGQGAGQPQHF. The CDR3 DNA is TGCAGTGCTAGAGATCCCGGTACTTGGGGACAGGGGGCCGGTCAGCCCCAGCATTTT. This rearrangement joins TRBV20-1 to TRBJ1-5; TRBD1 matches at 12 bases. The trim removed 0 bases at V and 6 bases at J, leaving 15 bases unmatched. This CDR3 spans 19 amino acids. The V gene's germline CDR1 is DFQATT and CDR2 SNEGSKA (reference sequence).

V and J are TRBV9 and TRBJ2-1; 9 bases fit TRBD1. Germline lookup yields CDR1 SGDLS and CDR2 YYNGEE. Trimming at V came to 4 bases and at J to 8 bases, leaving 7 bases not matched to a gene. The CDR3 contains 14 residues. In DNA form, the CDR3 reads TGTGCCAGCAGCCCGGGACAGGGCGGCGATGAGCAGTTCTTC. It codes for CASSPGQGGDEQFF.

This chain links TRBV29-1 with TRBJ2-7, with D possibly TRBD1 on 5 matching bases. The CDR3 is 14 residues long. V gave up 4 bases and J gave up 3 bases, with 16 bases separating them. Per the germline V gene, CDR1 is SQVTM and CDR2 is ANQGSEA. The CDR3 DNA follows: TGCAGCGTTGCTGGGGCAGGAGAGCTCTACGAGCAGTACTTC. Its translation is CSVAGAGELYEQYF.

The rearrangement joins TRBV5-5 to TRBJ1-4, with D unclear. Germline V gene sequence: CDR1 SGHKS, CDR2 YYEKEE (reference sequence). Trimming shortened V by 5 bases and J by 6 bases, and 17 bases separated the two germline ends. This CDR3 contains 15 residues. The CDR3 sequence: CASSFTGRSDEKLFF. The CDR3 DNA is TGTGCCAGCAGTTTTACGGGAAGGTCGGATGAAAAACTGTTTTTT. Full variable domain (remainder filled in from reference TRBV5-5 and TRBJ1-4): DAGVTQSPTHLIKTRGQQVTLRCSPISGHKSVSWYQQVLGQGPQFIFQYYEKEERGRGNFPDRFSARQFPNYSSELNVNALLLGDSALYLCASSFTGRSDEKLFFGSGTQLSVL.

This clonotype was counted many times. CDR3 loop: CASSQDESGYNQPQHF. CDR3 DNA sequence: TGCGCCAGCAGCCAAGATGAGTCCGGCTACAATCAGCCCCAGCATTTT. J is TRBJ1-5 and V is TRBV4-3, with no clear D. This CDR3 spans 16 amino acids. The V end was cut by 0 bases, the J end by 3 bases, with 12 bases between. Germline V gene data show CDR1 as LGHNA and CDR2 as YSLEER.

There are many counts of this clonotype. This chain joins TRBV20-1 and TRBJ2-7, with TRBD1 as a possible D gene (6 bases). Germline loops: CDR1 DFQATT, CDR2 SNEGSKA (reference sequence). Trimming took 5 bases from V and 2 from J, leaving 13 bases between them. The CDR3 extends over 13 amino acids. CDR3 sequence: CSAEVDSTYEQYF. CDR3 DNA sequence: TGCAGTGCTGAGGTGGACAGCACCTACGAGCAGTACTTC.

This clonotype appeared many times. This rearrangement joins TRBV7-9 to TRBJ1-2; no reliable D call. Trimming pared 6 bases from V and 0 bases from J, leaving 8 bases between. The CDR3 is 13 residues long. CDR1 is SEHNR, CDR2 FQNEAQ, per germline (reference sequence). CDR3 protein: CASRPETNYGYTF. CDR3 nucleotide sequence: TGTGCCAGCAGACCGGAGACTAACTATGGCTACACCTTC. Together with reference TRBV7-9 and TRBJ1-2, the CDR3 gives the full variable domain: DTGVSQNPRHKITKRGQNVTFRCDPISEHNRLYWYRQTLGQGPEFLTYFQNEAQLEKSRLLSDRFSAERPKGSFSTLEIQRTEQGDSAMYLCASRPETNYGYTFGSGTRLTVV.

This clonotype has a handful of counts. The chain couples TRBV4-3 to TRBJ2-1; 8 nucleotides line up with TRBD2. The V gene end was trimmed by 0 bases and the J gene end by 2 bases; junction bases not matched to a gene: 6. CDR3 length: 17 amino acids. CDR1 is LGHNA and CDR2 is YSLEER in the germline V gene. The CDR3 DNA reads as TGCGCCAGCAGCCAAGATTACCGAGCGGGGGCCTACAATGAGCAGTTCTTC. Its translation is CASSQDYRAGAYNEQFF.